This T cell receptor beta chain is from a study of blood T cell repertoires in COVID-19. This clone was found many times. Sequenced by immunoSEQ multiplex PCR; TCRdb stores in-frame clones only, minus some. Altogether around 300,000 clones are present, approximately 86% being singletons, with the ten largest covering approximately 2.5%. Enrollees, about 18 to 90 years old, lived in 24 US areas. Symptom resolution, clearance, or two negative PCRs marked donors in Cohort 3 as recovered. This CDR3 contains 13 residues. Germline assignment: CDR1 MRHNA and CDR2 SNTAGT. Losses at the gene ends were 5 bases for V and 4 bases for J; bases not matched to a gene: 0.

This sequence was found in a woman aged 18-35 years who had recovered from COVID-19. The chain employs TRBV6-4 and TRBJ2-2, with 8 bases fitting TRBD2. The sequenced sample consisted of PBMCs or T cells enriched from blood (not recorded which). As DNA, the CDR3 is TGTGCCAGCAGTAGCGGGAGCACCGGGGAGCTGTTTTTT. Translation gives CASSSGSTGELFF.